Listed here are 6 T cell receptor beta chains from one sample, sequenced in a study of shared clonotypes between healthy human individuals. Sequenced by immunoSEQ multiplex PCR; TCRdb stores in-frame clones only, minus some. The repertoire holds some 1,400,000 clones, with roughly 97% as singletons. Sequenced input: naive CD4+ T cells sorted from blood. Described subset: CD45RA+ positively selected. The origin of the receptors is a man aged 25-45 years in good health.

Of note for this clone: Other DNA sequences in the same sample also yield this CDR3. The DNA for the CDR3 is TGTGCCAGCAGTCCCACCTATGGCTACACCTTC. Its protein product is CASSPTYGYTF. This sequence joins TRBV28 and TRBJ1-2; the D is unclear. This CDR3 contains 11 residues. Trimming pared 5 bases from V and 4 bases from J, leaving 5 bases between. In germline, CDR1 is MDHEN, CDR2 SYDVKM.

This chain uses TRBV5-5 with TRBJ2-3; D remains unclear. The germline V and J ends were trimmed by 2 bases and 0 bases, with 7 bases remaining between them. CDR3 length: 14 amino acids. The germline V gene encodes CDR1 SGHKS and CDR2 YYEKEE (reference sequence). CDR3 sequence (DNA): TGTGCCAGCAGCTTTTTTGAGAGCACAGATACGCAGTATTTT. This sequence encodes CASSFFESTDTQYF.

The CDR3 sequence is CASSETRVAGGVRLYNEQFF. CDR3 sequence (DNA): TGTGCCAGCAGTGAAACGAGGGTAGCGGGAGGGGTTAGGCTATACAATGAGCAGTTCTTC. The chain uses TRBV2 and TRBJ2-1, with TRBD2 matching over 11 bases. The CDR3 length is 20 residues. Germline V lookup: CDR1 SNHLY, CDR2 FYNNEI. Trimming cost V 2 bases and J 4 bases; bases outside gene matches: 16.

The chain combines TRBV19 with TRBJ2-2, with a possible D match to TRBD2 (5 bases). The CDR3 loop spans 15 amino acids. Germline V gives CDR1 LNHDA, CDR2 SQIVND (reference sequence). Deletions cut 6 bases from V and 5 bases from J, with 16 bases between. CDR3 residues: CASRIRASQTGELFF. For the CDR3, the DNA is TGTGCCAGTAGAATTAGGGCTAGCCAGACCGGGGAGCTGTTTTTT.

The table lists this clone with a count of one. The genes are TRBV10-2 and TRBJ2-1, with 7 bases identical to TRBD2. With V trimmed by 4 bases and J by 6 bases, 9 bases remained unmatched. CDR3 length: 15 amino acids. Germline loops: CDR1 WSHSY, CDR2 SAAADI. CDR3 region: CASSGASGNPNEQFF. The DNA of the CDR3 is TGCGCCAGCAGTGGGGCTAGCGGCAACCCCAATGAGCAGTTCTTC.

This chain connects TRBV2 to TRBJ1-4; 9 bases map to TRBD1. There are 13 residues in the CDR3. Germline loops: CDR1 SNHLY, CDR2 FYNNEI. Trimming cost V 9 bases and J 8 bases; bases outside gene matches: 7. CDR3: CASQGTGREKLFF. CDR3 DNA sequence: TGTGCCAGTCAAGGGACAGGGAGGGAAAAACTGTTTTTT.